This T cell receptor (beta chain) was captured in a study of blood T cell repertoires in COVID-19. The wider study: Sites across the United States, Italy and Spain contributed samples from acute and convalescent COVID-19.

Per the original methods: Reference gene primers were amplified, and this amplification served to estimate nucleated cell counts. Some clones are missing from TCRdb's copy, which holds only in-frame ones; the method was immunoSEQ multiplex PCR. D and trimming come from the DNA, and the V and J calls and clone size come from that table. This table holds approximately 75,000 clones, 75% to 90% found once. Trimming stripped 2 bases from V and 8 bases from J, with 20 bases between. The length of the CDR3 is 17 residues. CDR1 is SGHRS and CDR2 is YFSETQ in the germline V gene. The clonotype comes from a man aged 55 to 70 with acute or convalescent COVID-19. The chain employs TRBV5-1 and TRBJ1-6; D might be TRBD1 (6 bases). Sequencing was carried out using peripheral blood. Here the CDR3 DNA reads TGCGCCAGCAGCTTAAAGACCACCGGGACAAATGATTCACCCCTCCACTTT. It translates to CASSLKTTGTNDSPLHF.